The 30 T cell receptor beta chains below were found in one sample sequenced in a study of CD8+ T cells in alopecia areata. The authors extracted RNA and reverse transcribed it into cDNA as the sequencing template. Profiling relied on immunoSEQ multiplex PCR, and the TCRdb table lists in-frame clones only, not all of them. The sample records 100,000 to 150,000 clones, around 64% being singletons. The sequencing sample was made of CD4+ T cells sorted from blood. The receptor source for this set is a human donor in good health.

V is TRBV7-9 and J is TRBJ2-3, with D hard to call. This CDR3 has 14 amino acids. Trimming left V 3 bases short and J 4 bases short, with 11 bases between. Germline CDR1 reads SEHNR; CDR2 reads FQNEAQ (reference sequence). CDR3 nucleotides: TGTGCCAGCAGCTTTATACACCCCTCAGATACGCAGTATTTT. Translating gives CASSFIHPSDTQYF.

V gene TRBV4-2 combines with J gene TRBJ2-3; D gene ambiguous. The CDR3 totals 14 residues. Germline V gene data show CDR1 as LGHNA and CDR2 as YNFKEQ. V shed 3 bases and J shed 2 bases, with 9 bases lying between them. Here the CDR3 reads CASSQGRSTDTQYF. As DNA, the CDR3 is TGTGCCAGCAGCCAGGGAAGATCCACAGATACGCAGTATTTT.

This clone was found once. The chain carries TRBV9 and TRBJ1-2; D gene uncertain. This CDR3 contains 15 residues. Germline assignment: CDR1 SGDLS and CDR2 YYNGEE. V was trimmed by 2 bases and J by 4 bases, leaving 15 bases between them. The CDR3 is CASSVGRAVPYGYTF. CDR3 DNA sequence: TGTGCCAGCAGCGTTGGTAGGGCAGTACCCTATGGCTACACCTTC.

V gene TRBV9 combines with J gene TRBJ2-1, with 8 bases aligning to TRBD2. The germline V gene encodes CDR1 SGDLS and CDR2 YYNGEE. CDR3 length: 15 amino acids. V was pared by 0 bases and J by 6 bases, with 5 bases of the junction left unmatched. The CDR3 DNA follows: TGTGCCAGCAGCGTAGTTGCGGGGGGCCCCAATGAGCAGTTCTTC. The encoded protein is CASSVVAGGPNEQFF.

The chain recombines TRBV7-9 with TRBJ1-1, with D possibly being TRBD1 (6 bases). Germline V gene sequence: CDR1 SEHNR, CDR2 FQNEAQ (reference sequence). Trimming took off 6 bases at V and 5 bases at J, with 16 bases between the two ends. The CDR3 is 14 amino acids. Here the CDR3 DNA reads TGTGCCAGCAGGCAAACAGGGTCGTGGACTGAAGCTTTCTTT. This encodes CASRQTGSWTEAFF.

This clone has only a few counts. The chain has TRBV2 and TRBJ1-5; D unresolved. CDR3 size: 15 residues. The ends were cut back, 7 bases at V and 0 bases at J, with 13 bases in the middle. The germline gives CDR1 SNHLY, CDR2 FYNNEI. CDR3 in amino acids: CASTTAMVSNQPQHF. The CDR3 region has the DNA TGTGCCAGCACTACGGCCATGGTTAGCAATCAGCCCCAGCATTTT.

The chain couples TRBV5-1 to TRBJ2-3; no firm D call. Germline V gene lookup returns CDR1 SGHRS and CDR2 YFSETQ. This CDR3 spans 16 amino acids. The germline V and J ends were trimmed by 0 bases and 4 bases, with 15 bases remaining between them. CDR3 nucleotide sequence: TGCGCCAGCAGCTTGGTTGGTAACCGTAAGGCAGATACGCAGTATTTT. This sequence encodes CASSLVGNRKADTQYF. Filled out from reference TRBV5-1 and TRBJ2-3, the complete variable domain reads KAGVTQTPRYLIKTRGQQVTLSCSPISGHRSVSWYQQTPGQGLQFLFEYFSETQRNKGNFPGRFSGRQFSNSRSEMNVSTLELGDSALYLCASSLVGNRKADTQYFGPGTRLTVL.

The chain combines TRBV18 with TRBJ1-1; TRBD1 matches at 9 bases. Germline loops: CDR1 KGHSH, CDR2 LQKENI. The CDR3 runs to 15 residues. Trimming removed 3 bases from V and 10 bases from J; junction bases left unmatched: 12. The CDR3 here is CASSPDQGTTGGAFF. CDR3 nucleotide sequence: TGTGCCAGCTCACCTGACCAGGGCACGACAGGGGGAGCTTTCTTT.

The chain couples TRBV18 to TRBJ1-1, with no clear D. The CDR3 has 15 amino acids. The germline CDR1 and CDR2 sequences are KGHSH and LQKENI. V lost 3 bases and J lost 11, with 22 bases in between. The CDR3 is CASSPRAASRFGAFF. The CDR3 DNA is TGTGCCAGCTCACCTAGGGCAGCCTCCCGATTCGGGGCTTTCTTT.

V and J are TRBV29-1 and TRBJ1-3; TRBD1 might be the D (6 bases). The V gene's germline CDR1 is SQVTM and CDR2 ANQGSEA. The germline V and J ends were trimmed by 6 bases and 7 bases, with 19 bases remaining between them. This CDR3 contains 14 residues. The CDR3 DNA follows: TGCAGCGTCTCTGAGGGACAAAAGGGGAACACCATATATTTT. Amino acid sequence: CSVSEGQKGNTIYF.

J is TRBJ1-2 and V is TRBV12-5; TRBD1 matches 7 bases. Germline lookup yields CDR1 LGHNT and CDR2 FRNRAP. The CDR3 spans 12 residues. V lost 7 bases and J lost 4; bases outside the gene matches: 3. CDR3 loop: CASARDSYGYTF. The CDR3 nucleotides are TGTGCTAGTGCGCGGGACAGCTATGGCTACACCTTC. Combining the CDR3 with reference TRBV12-5 and TRBJ1-2 gives the whole variable domain DARVTQTPRHKVTEMGQEVTMRCQPILGHNTVFWYRQTMMQGLELLAYFRNRAPLDDSGMPKDRFSAEMPDATLATLKIQPSEPRDSAVYFCASARDSYGYTFGSGTRLTVV.

The rearrangement links TRBV21-1 to TRBJ1-5; TRBD1 was called by the table and not checked on the DNA. TRBV21-1 is marked as a pseudogene. There are 19 residues in the CDR3. The CDR3 DNA reads TGTGCCAGCAGGAGTAGGGTACGGCCACCGACAGGGGCAGATCAGCCCCAGCATTTT. Its translation is CASRSRVRPPTGADQPQHF.

The V call is TRBV4-2, the J call TRBJ2-1, with a possible D match to TRBD1 (5 bases). Trimming cost V 0 bases and J 4 bases, with 10 bases left between them. The CDR3 consists of 15 residues. Germline loops: CDR1 LGHNA, CDR2 YNFKEQ. CDR3 coding DNA: TGTGCCAGCAGCCAAGATCTACAGGTTTACAATGAGCAGTTCTTC. Translating it yields CASSQDLQVYNEQFF.

The rearrangement joins TRBV30 to TRBJ1-4; D perhaps matches TRBD1 (6 bases). V was pared by 5 bases and J by 8 bases, with 9 bases between. Germline CDR1 GTSNPN, CDR2 SVGIG (reference sequence). The CDR3 extends over 11 amino acids. CDR3 in amino acids: CAWGGQEKLFF. CDR3 coding DNA: TGTGCCTGGGGGGGGCAGGAAAAACTGTTTTTT.

V and J are TRBV29-1 and TRBJ2-7; TRBD1 aligns across 9 bases. Per germline, CDR1 SQVTM and CDR2 ANQGSEA. The CDR3 is 13 amino acids. Unmatched junction bases numbered 4, after V lost 5 bases and J lost 2 bases. The CDR3 sequence: CSVPGTGTYEQYF. The CDR3 DNA reads TGCAGCGTTCCCGGGACAGGGACCTACGAGCAGTACTTC.

The chain links TRBV7-2 to TRBJ1-1; D is possibly TRBD1 (6 bases). Between the trimmed V and J ends, which lost 8 bases and 1 base, there was a span of 11 bases. This CDR3 comprises 13 residues. Looked up from germline, CDR1 is SGHTA and CDR2 is FQGNSA. This CDR3 is CASVGQPNTEAFF. CDR3 nucleotide sequence: TGTGCCAGCGTTGGACAGCCGAACACTGAAGCTTTCTTT.

This clone was found a few times. This rearrangement joins TRBV30 to TRBJ2-3; 9 bases agree with TRBD2. The CDR3 has 16 residues. In germline, CDR1 is GTSNPN, CDR2 SVGIG (reference sequence). V shed 0 bases and J 2 bases; nucleotides not matched to a gene: 6. In DNA, the CDR3 is TGTGCCTGGAGTGTACTCGGCGGGGGGGACACAGATACGCAGTATTTT. Its protein is CAWSVLGGGDTDTQYF.

The chain combines TRBV9 with TRBJ2-3; D is undetermined. Trimming removed 1 base from V and 1 base from J, with 7 bases in between. Germline CDR1 is SGDLS and CDR2 is YYNGEE. The CDR3 has 14 amino acids. CDR3 DNA: TGTGCCAGCAGCGTAAGATCGGGCACAGATACGCAGTATTTT. Its translation is CASSVRSGTDTQYF.

This clone was seen a few times. The genes are TRBV5-8 and TRBJ2-3; D is possibly TRBD2 (6 bases). Germline CDR1 and CDR2: SGHTS and YDEGEE. Trimming left V 5 bases short and J 0 bases short, with 10 bases between. This CDR3 is built from 14 residues. Here the CDR3 DNA reads TGTGCCAGCAGTCGGGGACTTAGCACAGATACGCAGTATTTT. It is translated as CASSRGLSTDTQYF. Full variable domain (remainder filled in from reference TRBV5-8 and TRBJ2-3): EAGVTQSPTHLIKTRGQQATLRCSPISGHTSVYWYQQALGLGLQFLLWYDEGEERNRGNFPPRFSGRQFPNYSSELNVNALELEDSALYLCASSRGLSTDTQYFGPGTRLTVL.

This clone turned up a few times. The V and J genes are TRBV7-2 and TRBJ2-3; D remains ambiguous. Looked up from germline, CDR1 is SGHTA and CDR2 is FQGNSA. The ends were cut back, 5 bases at V and 6 bases at J, with 6 bases in the middle. CDR3 length equals 11 residues. Here the CDR3 DNA reads TGTGCCAGCAGCCCCCTGGATACGCAGTATTTT. Its translation is CASSPLDTQYF. The full variable domain, in which reference TRBV7-2 and TRBJ2-3 provide the parts outside the CDR3, is GAGVSQSPSNKVTEKGKDVELRCDPISGHTALYWYRQSLGQGLEFLIYFQGNSAPDKSGLPSDRFSAERTGGSVSTLTIQRTQQEDSAVYLCASSPLDTQYFGPGTRLTVL.

The chain couples TRBV29-1 to TRBJ1-2, with 7 bases fitting TRBD1. CDR3 length equals 18 residues. V lost 1 base to trimming and J lost 0 bases; unmatched junction nucleotides: 14. Germline V gene lookup returns CDR1 SQVTM and CDR2 ANQGSEA. In DNA, the CDR3 is TGCAGCGTTGAAGTGAGACAGGGAAGTCGGGGAGCTAACTATGGCTACACCTTC. It codes for CSVEVRQGSRGANYGYTF.

The chain has TRBV30 and TRBJ2-7, with D tentatively TRBD1 or TRBD2 (5 bases each). CDR1 and CDR2 from the germline V gene are GTSNPN and SVGIG (reference sequence). The germline V and J ends were trimmed by 4 bases and 7 bases, with 11 bases remaining between them. This CDR3 comprises 11 residues. CDR3 loop: CAWMREGEQYF. The CDR3 nucleotides are TGTGCCTGGATGAGAGAGGGGGAGCAGTACTTC.

This chain links TRBV29-1 with TRBJ2-5; D is ambiguous. The V gene lost 4 bases and the J gene lost 5 bases, with 14 bases spanning the gap. This CDR3 is built from 13 residues. Per germline, CDR1 SQVTM and CDR2 ANQGSEA. The CDR3 reads CSVVSAPSETQYF. CDR3 bases: TGCAGCGTTGTGTCCGCGCCTTCTGAGACCCAGTACTTC.

V is TRBV7-9 and J is TRBJ2-7; D gene ambiguous. This CDR3 contains 15 residues. From germline, CDR1 is SEHNR and CDR2 FQNEAQ (reference sequence). V shed 5 bases and J shed 0 bases, with 14 bases lying between them. The chain's CDR3 is CASSTQREASYEQYF. DNA of the CDR3: TGTGCCAGCAGCACCCAACGTGAGGCCTCCTACGAGCAGTACTTC.

The chain recombines TRBV2 with TRBJ1-2, with 8 positions matching TRBD1. Germline V gene lookup returns CDR1 SNHLY and CDR2 FYNNEI. Trimming removed 9 bases from V and 6 bases from J; junction bases left unmatched: 6. There are 12 residues in the CDR3. In DNA, the CDR3 is TGTGCCAGAACCGGGACAGGAGATGGCTACACCTTC. Its protein product is CARTGTGDGYTF.

The rearrangement links TRBV23-1 to TRBJ2-5; a weak D match, TRBD1 (5 bases). TRBV23-1 is an open reading frame, and its role is uncertain. This CDR3 is built from 19 residues. V was pared by 0 bases and J by 4 bases, with 24 bases between. The CDR3 protein is CASSQSIGLQPGSGETQYF. CDR3 sequence (DNA): TGCGCCAGCAGTCAATCGATCGGTCTACAGCCAGGGTCCGGAGAGACCCAGTACTTC.

The chain links TRBV5-4 to TRBJ2-2, with D hard to call. Germline V gene data show CDR1 as SGHNT and CDR2 as YYREEE (reference sequence). Deletions cut 4 bases from V and 4 bases from J, with 14 bases between. The CDR3 extends over 15 amino acids. In DNA form, the CDR3 reads TGTGCCAGCAGCAGGAGCGCTACGACCACCGGGGAGCTGTTTTTT. It encodes CASSRSATTTGELFF.

The genes are TRBV5-6 and TRBJ1-3; no reliable D call. Looked up from germline, CDR1 is SGHDT and CDR2 is YYEEEE. Trimming shortened V by 10 bases and J by 3 bases, and 11 bases separated the two germline ends. The CDR3 loop spans 12 amino acids. The CDR3 nucleotides read TGTGCCTGGAGTCGGGTTGGAAACACCATATATTTT. It encodes CAWSRVGNTIYF.

This clone was observed a single time. The chain employs TRBV7-9 and TRBJ1-2; D remains ambiguous. Germline assignment: CDR1 SEHNR and CDR2 FQNEAQ (reference sequence). This CDR3 contains 11 residues. With 2 bases removed from V and 4 bases from J, the gap between germline ends came to 2 bases. This chain's CDR3 is CASSLPYGYTF. CDR3 DNA sequence: TGTGCCAGCAGCTTACCCTATGGCTACACCTTC.

This clone was seen only a few times. This sequence joins TRBV9 and TRBJ2-2; D gene uncertain. Germline values: CDR1 SGDLS, CDR2 YYNGEE. The CDR3 consists of 12 residues. Trimming removed 0 bases from V and 7 bases from J, with 4 bases in between. Written as DNA, the CDR3 is TGTGCCAGCAGCGTAGATGACGGGGAGCTGTTTTTT. Protein: CASSVDDGELFF.